The 25 T cell receptor beta chains listed next were all sequenced from one sample in a study of blood T cells in healthy people across ages. A second PCR, run for about 7 to 12 cycles, used a sample-barcoded 5' primer plus a J-beta primer mix. TCRdb independently ran MiXCR on the 5' RACE reads; one entry per CDR3 protein. Altogether some 790,000 distinct CDR3 sequences are present, about 28% being singletons, with the ten largest covering 15% to 20%. Material for sequencing was blood. All receptors come from a woman aged 80 or over in good health.

This rearrangement joins TRBV20-1 to TRBJ2-2; D is perhaps TRBD1 (5 bases). From germline, CDR1 is DFQATT and CDR2 SNEGSKA (reference sequence). V shed 7 bases and J shed 5 bases, with 20 bases lying between them. The CDR3 is 15 residues long. The CDR3 DNA reads TGCAGTGTCCCGGCCACAGGATCGCGGACCGGGGAGCTGTTTTTT. Encoded protein: CSVPATGSRTGELFF.

In the case of this clonotype: The germline gene is not matched at one end of the junction; a read error may be the cause. The rearrangement joins TRBV5-1 to TRBJ2-3, with D tentatively TRBD2 (5 bases). The CDR3 has 16 residues. CDR1 SGHRS and CDR2 YFSETQ come from the germline V gene. CDR3 residues: CASSLGLVGSTDAQYF. CDR3 nucleotide sequence: TGCGCCAGCAGCTTGGGGCTAGTGGGGAGCACAGATGCGCAGTATTTT.

This clonotype has just one count. This may be a read error: a much more frequent sequence differs by one nucleotide. The CDR3 sequence: CASSEGRGSAYNEQVF. DNA of the CDR3: TGTGCCAGCAGTGAGGGGAGGGGATCGGCCTACAATGAGCAGGTCTTC. The chain couples TRBV25-1 to TRBJ2-1; TRBD2 matches 7 bases. The CDR3 extends over 16 amino acids. Germline CDR1 is MGHDK and CDR2 is SYGVNS. Filled out from reference TRBV25-1 and TRBJ2-1, the complete variable domain reads EADIYQTPRYLVIGTGKKITLECSQTMGHDKMYWYQQDPGMELHLIHYSYGVNSTEKGDLSSESTVSRIRTEHFPLTLESARPSHTSQYLCASSEGRGSAYNEQVFGPGTRLTVL.

This clonotype was counted at least ten times. This chain links TRBV5-5 with TRBJ1-4, with unresolved D. The CDR3 sequence is 15 residues long. Germline V CDR1 and CDR2: SGHKS, YYEKEE (reference sequence). Between the trimmed V and J ends, which lost 4 bases and 0 bases, there was a span of 10 bases. In DNA, the CDR3 is TGTGCCAGCAGCAACCCAGCCGCAACTAATGAAAAACTGTTTTTT. Its protein product is CASSNPAATNEKLFF.

This clonotype was counted a few times. The chain employs TRBV5-1 and TRBJ1-5; 7 positions match TRBD1. The germline V gene has CDR1 SGHRS and CDR2 YFSETQ. V lost 3 bases to trimming and J lost 5 bases; unmatched junction nucleotides: 5. The CDR3 is 14 amino acids. CDR3 nucleotide sequence: TGCGCCAGCAGCTCGGGACAGCTTGATCAGCCCCAGCATTTT. It encodes CASSSGQLDQPQHF.

This clonotype was counted a few times. The J gene is TRBJ2-1, the V gene TRBV24-1; TRBD2 agrees at 11 bases. Trimming cost V 3 bases and J 3 bases; bases outside gene matches: 3. This CDR3 region has 16 residues. Germline CDR1 reads KGHDR; CDR2 reads SFDVKD. This CDR3 is CATSDGTSGFYNEQFF. CDR3 sequence (DNA): TGTGCCACCAGTGATGGGACTAGCGGCTTCTACAATGAGCAGTTCTTC.

This clonotype has more than one count but fewer than ten. The rearrangement links TRBV6-6 to TRBJ1-5; D remains ambiguous. From germline, CDR1 is MNHNY and CDR2 SVGAGI (reference sequence). This CDR3 region has 14 residues. V was trimmed by 2 bases and J by 0 bases, leaving 5 bases between them. CDR3 DNA sequence: TGTGCCAGCAGTTACACGGTTAGCAATCAGCCCCAGCATTTT. The encoded protein is CASSYTVSNQPQHF.

This clonotype was seen many times. V usage is TRBV5-1 and J usage is TRBJ1-6, with 7 positions matching TRBD1. V trimming: 0 bases; J trimming: 7 bases; junction bases outside the gene matches: 4. The CDR3 spans 15 residues. Germline V gene sequence: CDR1 SGHRS, CDR2 YFSETQ. CDR3 in amino acids: CASSLDRGANSPLHF. The CDR3 DNA is TGCGCCAGCAGCTTGGACAGGGGTGCCAATTCACCCCTCCACTTT.

A word on this clonotype: This may arise from a read error, as a much more abundant clone is one base away. CDR3 in DNA: TGTGCCATCAGTGGAGGGACACCCAATGAGCAGTACTTC. Translating it yields CAISGGTPNEQYF. The V and J genes are TRBV10-3 and TRBJ2-5; the D gene is possibly TRBD1 (6 bases). Germline lookup yields CDR1 ENHRY and CDR2 SYGVKD. V was shortened by 4 bases and J by 11 bases, with 17 bases between the two germline ends. The CDR3 length is 13 residues.

This clonotype was picked up a small number of times. The J gene is TRBJ2-3, the V gene TRBV27; 8 bases agree with TRBD2. CDR3 length equals 16 residues. Germline CDR1 reads MNHEY; CDR2 reads SMNVEV (reference sequence). J lost 0 bases, V lost 5 bases, and 7 bases had no gene match. In DNA form, the CDR3 reads TGTGCCAGCAGTCCGGGACTAGTAACTAGCACAGATACGCAGTATTTT. Its translation: CASSPGLVTSTDTQYF.

This clonotype was detected many times. The chain carries TRBV4-3 and TRBJ2-3; D is possibly TRBD2 (6 bases). CDR3 length: 14 amino acids. Germline assignment: CDR1 LGHNA and CDR2 YSLEER. Trimming removed 0 bases at V and 4 bases at J, with 8 bases between. The CDR3 is CASSQERRADTQYF. CDR3 DNA sequence: TGCGCCAGCAGCCAAGAGAGGAGGGCAGATACGCAGTATTTT.

The rearrangement links TRBV20-1 to TRBJ1-2, with a weak D call TRBD1 (6 bases). The V gene lost 0 bases and the J gene lost 4 bases, with 15 bases spanning the gap. In germline, CDR1 is DFQATT, CDR2 SNEGSKA (reference sequence). The CDR3 totals 15 residues. DNA of the CDR3: TGCAGTGCTAGAGATTGTTCGGGGGCCTGCTATGGCTACACCTTC. As protein: CSARDCSGACYGYTF.

This clonotype was observed a few times. A much larger clone is a single base away; this may be a read error. V and J are TRBV6-2 or TRBV6-3 and TRBJ2-7; D possibly uses TRBD1 or TRBD2 (6 bases each). CDR1 MNHEY and CDR2 SVGEGT come from the germline V gene. This CDR3 contains 14 residues. Trimming took off 6 bases at V and 3 bases at J, with 15 bases between the two ends. The CDR3 DNA reads TGTGCCAGCAGGCCGACGGGGGCAGACTACGAGCAGTACTTC. It codes for CASRPTGADYEQYF.

This clonotype was recorded once. The V call is TRBV7-2, the J call TRBJ2-5; D may be TRBD1 (6 bases). Gene TRBJ2-7 matches the end of the DNA better, so the J call may be wrong. Germline V lookup: CDR1 SGHTA, CDR2 FQGNSA. The CDR3 totals 13 residues. The CDR3 DNA reads TGTGCCAGCAGTGCCCAACAGGGATCCGAGCAGTACTTC. It codes for CASSAQQGSEQYF.

This clonotype turned up a few times. V is TRBV4-3 and J is TRBJ2-2, with D tentatively TRBD2 (5 bases). The CDR3 spans 16 residues. V lost 0 bases, J lost 4 bases, and 12 bases lay in between. The V gene's germline CDR1 is LGHNA and CDR2 YSLEER. As DNA, the CDR3 is TGCGCCAGCAGCCAAGATTTACTAGGAACCACCGGGGAGCTGTTTTTT. Translated: CASSQDLLGTTGELFF.

This clonotype has more than one count but fewer than ten. This may be a read error: a much more frequent sequence differs by one nucleotide. The V call is TRBV12-3 or TRBV12-4, the J call TRBJ2-3, with 12 positions matching TRBD2. The CDR3 extends over 15 amino acids. V trimming: 7 bases; J trimming: 1 base; junction bases outside the gene matches: 3. The CDR3 loop reads CASNGLAGCTDTQYF. DNA of the CDR3: TGTGCCAGCAACGGACTAGCGGGGTGCACAGATACGCAGTATTTT.

This chain uses TRBV6-6 with TRBJ1-1; possibly TRBD1 for D (6 bases). The CDR3 contains 17 residues. Trimming took 2 bases from V and 0 from J, leaving 16 bases between them. Per the germline V gene, CDR1 is MNHNY and CDR2 is SVGAGI (reference sequence). The CDR3: CASSYVRGSLMNTEAFF. In DNA, the CDR3 is TGTGCCAGCAGTTACGTAAGGGGGAGCCTCATGAACACTGAAGCTTTCTTT.

This chain uses TRBV12-3 or TRBV12-4 with TRBJ2-3; D is possibly TRBD2 (6 bases). V lost 3 bases and J 3 bases, leaving 13 bases between the germline ends. This CDR3 is built from 15 residues. This CDR3 reads CASSFFGGRTDTQYF. DNA for the CDR3: TGTGCCAGCAGTTTCTTTGGGGGGAGAACAGATACGCAGTATTTT.

The chain links TRBV2 to TRBJ2-1; 8 bases map to TRBD2. This CDR3 is built from 16 residues. J lost 4 bases, V lost 4 bases, and 9 bases had no gene match. Germline lookup yields CDR1 SNHLY and CDR2 FYNNEI. DNA of the CDR3: TGTGCCAGCAGTGTAAGCGGGGGCCTTACTTACAATGAGCAGTTCTTC. Amino acid sequence: CASSVSGGLTYNEQFF. Complete variable domain (other parts from reference TRBV2 and TRBJ2-1): EPEVTQTPSHQVTQMGQEVILRCVPISNHLYFYWYRQILGQKVEFLVSFYNNEISEKSEIFDDQFSVERPDGSNFTLKIRSTKLEDSAMYFCASSVSGGLTYNEQFFGPGTRLTVL.

This clonotype was found many times. This chain uses TRBV11-2 with TRBJ2-5; 7 nucleotides agree with TRBD1. Germline V gene sequence: CDR1 SGHAT, CDR2 FQNNGV. V lost 6 bases, J lost 5 bases, and 15 bases stayed unmatched. There are 16 residues in the CDR3. The CDR3 nucleotides read TGTGCCAGCAGAAAAACAGGGGTAGGGAATGACGAGACCCAGTACTTC. Its translation is CASRKTGVGNDETQYF.

A word on this clonotype: With a much larger clone just one base away, this may be a read error. The chain combines TRBV7-2 with TRBJ2-3; 9 nucleotides agree with TRBD2. Trimming cost V 4 bases and J 3 bases; bases outside gene matches: 5. Germline assignment: CDR1 SGHTA and CDR2 FQGNSA. This CDR3 spans 15 amino acids. The CDR3 protein is CASSWSGGKTDTQYF. The DNA for the CDR3 is TGTGCCAGCAGCTGGAGCGGGGGGAAAACAGATACGCAGTATTTT.

This clonotype has at least ten counts. J is TRBJ2-7 and V is TRBV7-2, with 9 bases lining up with TRBD2. V lost 5 bases to trimming and J lost 4 bases; unmatched junction nucleotides: 9. Germline V CDR1 and CDR2: SGHTA, FQGNSA. The CDR3 has 15 residues. The CDR3 DNA is TGTGCCAGCAGCCAAGGAAGCGGGGGGCCGTACGAGCAGTACTTC. Encoded protein: CASSQGSGGPYEQYF.

The V call is TRBV15, the J call TRBJ1-5; D call uncertain. V was clipped by 8 bases and J by 2 bases, with 13 bases between them. The CDR3 spans 14 residues. Germline CDR1 and CDR2: LNHNV and YYDKDF (reference sequence). The CDR3 DNA reads TGTGCCACCTCGTCCAACGGGGGCAATCAGCCCCAGCATTTT. Translating it yields CATSSNGGNQPQHF.

V is TRBV6-2 or TRBV6-3 and J is TRBJ1-5; 12 bases fit TRBD1. V gave up 6 bases and J gave up 5 bases; unmatched junction bases: 8. Germline V gene sequence: CDR1 MNHEY, CDR2 SVGEGT. This CDR3 contains 16 residues. The CDR3 sequence is CASRPGQGAIYQPQHF. The CDR3 DNA reads as TGTGCCAGCAGGCCGGGACAGGGGGCTATTTATCAGCCCCAGCATTTT.

As concerns this clonotype: A read error may explain this, as a much larger clone is one base away. The V call is TRBV6-1, the J call TRBJ2-1; D assignment may be TRBD1 or TRBD2 (5 bases each). Trimming stripped 5 bases from V and 5 bases from J, with 16 bases between. Looked up from germline, CDR1 is MNHNS and CDR2 is SASEGT. The CDR3 spans 15 residues. The CDR3 DNA reads as TGTGCCAGCAGTACTCAGAGGGACGTTAACAATGAGCAGTTCTTC. The encoded protein is CASSTQRDVNNEQFF.